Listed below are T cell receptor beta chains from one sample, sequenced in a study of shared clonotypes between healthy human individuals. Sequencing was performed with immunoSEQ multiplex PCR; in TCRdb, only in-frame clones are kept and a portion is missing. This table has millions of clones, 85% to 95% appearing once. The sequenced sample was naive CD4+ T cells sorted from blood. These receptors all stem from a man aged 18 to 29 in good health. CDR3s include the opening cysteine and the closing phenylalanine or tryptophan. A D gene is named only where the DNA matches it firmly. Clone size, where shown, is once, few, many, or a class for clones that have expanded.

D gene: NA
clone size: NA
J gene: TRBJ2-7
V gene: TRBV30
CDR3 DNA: TGTGCCTGGAGTTTGCCCTACGAGCAGTACTTC
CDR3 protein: CAWSLPYEQYF

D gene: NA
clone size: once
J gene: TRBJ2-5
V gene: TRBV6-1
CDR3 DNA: TGTGCCAGCAGTCCGCAAACAGGGTTGGTAGAGACCCAGTACTTC
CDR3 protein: CASSPQTGLVETQYF

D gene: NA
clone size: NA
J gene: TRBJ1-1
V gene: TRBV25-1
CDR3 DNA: TGTGCCACCAGGAATTTCGCCTCCACTGAAGCTTTCTTT
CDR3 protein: CATRNFASTEAFF

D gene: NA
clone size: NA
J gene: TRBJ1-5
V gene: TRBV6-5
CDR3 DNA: TGTGCCAGGGGGACTAATAGCAATCAGCCCCAGCATTTT
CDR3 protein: CARGTNSNQPQHF

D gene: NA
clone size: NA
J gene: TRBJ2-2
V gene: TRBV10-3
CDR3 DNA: TGTGCCATCAGTGAGGGGGGAAGTGCCGGGGAGCTGTTTTTT
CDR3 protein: CAISEGGSAGELFF

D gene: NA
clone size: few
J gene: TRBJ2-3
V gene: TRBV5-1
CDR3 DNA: TGCGCCAGCAGCTTGGAGGGGTCTAGCACAGATACGCAGTATTTT
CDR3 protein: CASSLEGSSTDTQYF

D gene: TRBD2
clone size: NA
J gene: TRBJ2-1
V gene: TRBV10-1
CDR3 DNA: TGCGCCAGCAGTGAGTCGGCGGGAGCGGTGAATGAGCAGTTCTTC
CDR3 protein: CASSESAGAVNEQFF

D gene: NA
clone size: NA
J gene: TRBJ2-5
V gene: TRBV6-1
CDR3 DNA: TGTGCCAGCAGGGTGAACCAAGAGACCCAGTACTTC
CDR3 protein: CASRVNQETQYF

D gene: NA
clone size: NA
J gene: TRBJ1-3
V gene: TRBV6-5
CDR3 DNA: TGTGCCAGCAGTACTAGTCACTCTGGAAACACCATATATTTT
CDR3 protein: CASSTSHSGNTIYF

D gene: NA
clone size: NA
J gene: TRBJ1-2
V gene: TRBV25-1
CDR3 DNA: TGTGCCAGCAGAAACACCGGGGTCTATGGCTACACCTTC
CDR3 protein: CASRNTGVYGYTF

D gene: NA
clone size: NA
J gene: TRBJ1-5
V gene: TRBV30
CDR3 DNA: TGTGCCTGGAGTGGCAGGGGAGATCAGCCCCAGCATTTT
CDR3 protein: CAWSGRGDQPQHF